This T cell receptor (beta chain) was documented in a study of T cell repertoires in ileal Crohn's disease. About the research overall: Median disease duration was roughly 8.4 years; 35% smoked at surgery. Study results and caveats: Every patient over 26.8% clonality showed endoscopic recurrence. Compared with CD4 T cells, sorted CD8 cells carried more expanded clones. Clonal expansions were more frequent in active smokers than non-smokers at surgery.

The germline V gene encodes CDR1 ENHRY and CDR2 SYGVKD. CDR3 length equals 12 residues. Trimming removed 8 bases at V and 0 bases at J, with 8 bases between. Before sorting, lamina propria lymphocytes were separated from surgical specimens by density gradient. The method was immunoSEQ multiplex PCR; TCRdb's version includes in-frame clones alone and lacks a portion of them. The sample records 200 to 250 clones, about 99% being singletons. This clone has only one observation. Its antigen is not known. The J gene is TRBJ2-7, the V gene TRBV10-3; no firm D call. The source is an adult with Crohn's disease. The sequencing sample was made of CD4+ T cells sorted from the ileum. CDR3 protein: CAIRDTSYEQYF. The CDR3 nucleotides read TGTGCCATCCGAGACACCTCCTACGAGCAGTACTTC.